This entry is about one T cell receptor beta chain. This sample is part of a study of T cell changes during pregnancy in multiple sclerosis. Assay: immunoSEQ multiplex PCR; the TCRdb copy retains only in-frame clones and omits some. The repertoire holds approximately 48,000 clones, with around 90% as singletons. The CDR3 length is 16 residues. V gave up 0 bases and J gave up 2 bases, with 8 bases separating them. Germline V gene data show CDR1 as MGHRA and CDR2 as YSYEKL. The source is a female donor with multiple sclerosis, enrolled in a pregnancy study. This sequence joins TRBV4-1 and TRBJ2-6; D unclear. Sample: CD8+ T cells from peripheral blood mononuclear cells, taken after pregnancy. The CDR3 loop reads CASSQDPVPGANVLTF. As DNA, the CDR3 is TGCGCCAGCAGCCAAGATCCGGTACCTGGGGCCAACGTCCTGACTTTC.